This entry describes one TCR beta chain. What it binds is unknown. Once RNA had been extracted, it was reverse transcribed into cDNA to act as the sequencing template. The table came from immunoSEQ multiplex PCR; TCRdb's copy has only in-frame clones and leaves some out. Here the sample spans some 130,000 clones, approximately 48% being singletons. The germline V gene has CDR1 SEHNR and CDR2 FQNEAQ (reference sequence). This CDR3 has 16 amino acids. Trimming removed 4 bases at V and 1 base at J, with 14 bases between. This specimen belongs to a study of CD8+ T cells in alopecia areata. Points from the study as a whole: Lesional scalp exceeded normal scalp in clonality, especially in alopecia totalis/universalis.

J is TRBJ2-1 and V is TRBV7-9; D possibly matches TRBD1 or TRBD2 (5 bases each). Sequenced here: CD8+ T cells sorted from blood, sampled at week 0. The sequence came from a human donor with alopecia areata. The CDR3 sequence: CASSSYRDPSYNEQFF. The CDR3 DNA is TGTGCCAGCAGCTCCTACCGGGACCCATCCTACAATGAGCAGTTCTTC.